This T cell receptor (beta chain) was recorded in a study of T cell responses to AZD1222 COVID-19 vaccine. The data were produced by immunoSEQ multiplex PCR, yet TCRdb's version contains in-frame clones alone and is incomplete. The sample consists of fewer than 130,000 clones, about 94% of them appearing once. V dropped 7 bases and J dropped 2 bases, with 17 bases sitting between them. Looked up from germline, CDR1 is MNHEY and CDR2 is SVGAGI. There are 15 residues in the CDR3. The chain links TRBV6-5 to TRBJ1-2; D gene unclear. The clonotype originates from an adult who received the AZD1222 COVID-19 vaccine. This specimen consisted of peripheral blood, obtained 28 days after the second AZD1222 dose. The CDR3 loop is CASTSDSKVNYGYTF. The DNA of the CDR3 is TGTGCCAGCACGTCGGACTCCAAGGTCAACTATGGCTACACCTTC.